Reported below is one T cell receptor (beta chain). Repertoires were generated with immunoSEQ multiplex PCR, while TCRdb's copy carries only in-frame clones and drops some. This repertoire shows approximately 80,000 clones, around 86% found once; its top ten account for around 40%. Losses at the gene ends were 1 base for V and 4 bases for J; bases not matched to a gene: 7. Germline values: CDR1 MNHEY, CDR2 SVGAGI. This CDR3 has 16 amino acids. These data come from a study of blood T cell repertoires in COVID-19. Background on the study: Both acute and convalescent COVID-19 samples were obtained from the United States, Italy and Spain.

The sample comprised peripheral blood. This clonotype originated in an elderly man with acute or convalescent COVID-19. This chain links TRBV6-5 with TRBJ2-7; 10 positions agree with TRBD2. This chain's CDR3 is CASSYFRAGGSYEQYF. CDR3 sequence (DNA): TGTGCCAGCAGTTACTTCAGAGCGGGAGGGTCGTACGAGCAGTACTTC.